Below, 28 T cell receptor beta chains from the same sample are listed, as sequenced in a study of cytomegalovirus exposure and HLA in healthy donors. The PCR contained 60 Vbeta and 13 Jbeta primers. Repertoires were generated with immunoSEQ multiplex PCR, while TCRdb's copy carries only in-frame clones and drops some. The sample holds fewer than 200,000 clones, more than 85% seen once. The source material was PBMCs. The receptors were gathered from a girl under two years old in good health and CMV-seronegative.

The chain recombines TRBV7-2 with TRBJ2-2, with D perhaps TRBD2 (6 bases). Germline V gene sequence: CDR1 SGHTA, CDR2 FQGNSA. The CDR3 loop spans 15 amino acids. Trimming pared 4 bases from V and 4 bases from J, leaving 13 bases between. Here the CDR3 DNA reads TGTGCCAGCAGCTGGGCGGGGAGATCCACCGGGGAGCTGTTTTTT. The encoded protein is CASSWAGRSTGELFF. Full variable domain (remainder filled in from reference TRBV7-2 and TRBJ2-2): GAGVSQSPSNKVTEKGKDVELRCDPISGHTALYWYRQSLGQGLEFLIYFQGNSAPDKSGLPSDRFSAERTGGSVSTLTIQRTQQEDSAVYLCASSWAGRSTGELFFGEGSRLTVL.

This clone was picked up a small number of times. V usage is TRBV7-9 and J usage is TRBJ2-4, with 7 bases that match TRBD2. Germline V CDR1 and CDR2: SEHNR, FQNEAQ (reference sequence). The CDR3 runs 15 residues. The V segment lost 5 bases and the J segment 10 bases; nucleotides outside the gene matches: 14. The CDR3 DNA reads as TGTGCCAGCAGCCCGCGGGAGTCCCAACTATCAATTCAGTACTTC. Residues: CASSPRESQLSIQYF.

This chain uses TRBV29-1 with TRBJ2-1; TRBD2 matches 10 bases. CDR3 length: 15 residues. Germline CDR1 and CDR2: SQVTM and ANQGSEA. The ends lost 7 bases at V and 0 bases at J; junction bases unmatched: 6. The CDR3 sequence is CSGLASGSSYNEQFF. The CDR3 coding sequence is TGCAGCGGGCTGGCTAGCGGGAGCTCCTACAATGAGCAGTTCTTC.

This clone has more than one count but fewer than ten. The chain links TRBV14 to TRBJ2-7; D perhaps matches TRBD1 (6 bases). V was pared by 4 bases and J by 2 bases, with 18 bases between. The CDR3 runs 16 residues. Germline lookup yields CDR1 SGHDN and CDR2 FVKESK. The CDR3 region is CASSPSGLRGTYEQYF. CDR3 nucleotide sequence: TGTGCCAGCAGCCCAAGTGGTCTCAGGGGAACCTACGAGCAGTACTTC.

The chain uses TRBV6-1 and TRBJ1-4, with 7 bases aligning to TRBD1. Germline V gives CDR1 MNHNS, CDR2 SASEGT. V shed 9 bases and J 3 bases; nucleotides not matched to a gene: 4. The CDR3 covers 13 residues. In DNA, the CDR3 is TGTGCCAGTCAGGGGGTTGCTAATGAAAAACTGTTTTTT. Translating it yields CASQGVANEKLFF.

This rearrangement joins TRBV6-1 to TRBJ2-7; D uncertain. V lost 11 bases and J lost 2, with 13 bases in between. Per germline, CDR1 MNHNS and CDR2 SASEGT. This CDR3 is built from 12 residues. CDR3 protein: CAVQPSAYEQYF. The DNA for the CDR3 is TGTGCCGTGCAACCCTCGGCCTACGAGCAGTACTTC.

V usage is TRBV19 and J usage is TRBJ1-5; D is perhaps TRBD1 (5 bases). The germline CDR1 and CDR2 sequences are LNHDA and SQIVND (reference sequence). The germline V and J ends were trimmed by 1 base and 4 bases, with 8 bases remaining between them. The CDR3 extends over 14 amino acids. The CDR3 is CASSIVGGNQPQHF. CDR3 DNA sequence: TGTGCCAGTAGTATAGTGGGGGGGAATCAGCCCCAGCATTTT.

This chain links TRBV10-1 with TRBJ2-7; perhaps TRBD1 as D (6 bases). Germline CDR1 is WNHNN and CDR2 is SYGVQD (reference sequence). CDR3 size: 17 residues. Trimming took off 0 bases at V and 9 bases at J, with 24 bases between the two ends. CDR3 amino acids: CASSESTLSGDRSGQYF. Written as DNA, the CDR3 is TGCGCCAGCAGTGAGTCGACTCTCTCAGGGGACCGTTCCGGGCAGTACTTC.

The gene calls are TRBV5-1 and TRBJ2-3; 9 bases are shared with TRBD1. V was clipped by 3 bases and J by 2 bases; unmatched bases: 7. The CDR3 loop spans 16 amino acids. The germline gives CDR1 SGHRS, CDR2 YFSETQ. The DNA for the CDR3 is TGCGCCAGCAGCTCAACGGTACAGGGGGCCACAGATACGCAGTATTTT. Protein sequence: CASSSTVQGATDTQYF.

The V gene is TRBV6-1, the J gene TRBJ1-2, with D uncertain. V shed 1 base and J shed 2 bases, with 5 bases lying between them. Germline CDR1 MNHNS, CDR2 SASEGT. There are 13 residues in the CDR3. The CDR3 reads CASSEVENYGYTF. CDR3 coding DNA: TGTGCCAGCAGTGAAGTGGAGAACTATGGCTACACCTTC.

The chain carries TRBV19 and TRBJ2-7; maybe TRBD1 (5 bases). Germline-derived CDR1 and CDR2 are LNHDA and SQIVND (reference sequence). CDR3 length: 14 residues. The ends were cut back, 9 bases at V and 0 bases at J, with 15 bases in the middle. The CDR3, as DNA: TGTGCCAGCTCAACAGGTCCCTTCTCCTACGAGCAGTACTTC. It is translated as CASSTGPFSYEQYF.

The chain recombines TRBV19 with TRBJ2-5; 7 bases map to TRBD2. CDR3 size: 14 residues. CDR1 LNHDA and CDR2 SQIVND come from the germline V gene (reference sequence). Trimming removed 6 bases from V and 4 bases from J; junction bases left unmatched: 8. The CDR3 region has the DNA TGTGCCAGTAGGGAGACTAGCCGACGAGAGACCCAGTACTTC. Translating gives CASRETSRRETQYF.

The chain has TRBV6-1 and TRBJ1-6; 7 bases match TRBD1. Germline-derived CDR1 and CDR2 are MNHNS and SASEGT. The CDR3 runs 13 residues. V lost 9 bases and J lost 5; bases outside the gene matches: 4. The CDR3 is CASRTGNNSPLHF. CDR3 DNA sequence: TGTGCCAGTAGGACAGGAAATAATTCACCCCTCCACTTT.

This chain uses TRBV2 with TRBJ2-7, with TRBD1 matching over 9 bases. Germline V lookup: CDR1 SNHLY, CDR2 FYNNEI. This CDR3 has 13 residues. V shed 6 bases and J 4 bases; nucleotides not matched to a gene: 4. Here the CDR3 reads CASRETGGYEQYF. CDR3 DNA sequence: TGTGCCAGCAGGGAGACAGGGGGTTACGAGCAGTACTTC.

In nucleotides, the CDR3 is TGTGCCAGCAGCATAGGGACTAGCAGCTCCTACGAGCAGTACTTC. As protein: CASSIGTSSSYEQYF. This chain links TRBV7-6 with TRBJ2-7; 9 nucleotides match TRBD2. There are 15 residues in the CDR3. After removal of 5 bases from V and 0 bases from J, the junction contained 5 bases not matched to a gene. Germline loops: CDR1 SGHVS, CDR2 FNYEAQ.

This clone came up a few times. The rearrangement links TRBV7-9 to TRBJ2-1; 14 nucleotides agree with TRBD2. This CDR3 is built from 17 residues. In germline, CDR1 is SEHNR, CDR2 FQNEAQ (reference sequence). V lost 5 bases and J lost 0; bases outside the gene matches: 3. Here the CDR3 DNA reads TGTGCCAGCAGCCCAGGGACTAGCGGGAGCTCCTACAATGAGCAGTTCTTC. Translation gives CASSPGTSGSSYNEQFF.

The chain couples TRBV4-3 to TRBJ1-2; D remains unclear. The CDR3 spans 16 residues. Germline CDR1 and CDR2: LGHNA and YSLEER. V lost 0 bases to trimming and J lost 4 bases, with 15 bases between them. The CDR3 sequence: CASSQDSAGLVYGYTF. The CDR3 DNA reads as TGCGCCAGCAGCCAAGATTCGGCCGGTCTAGTCTATGGCTACACCTTC.

The V gene is TRBV6-1, the J gene TRBJ2-1; 10 positions match TRBD2. The CDR3 consists of 16 residues. CDR1 MNHNS and CDR2 SASEGT come from the germline V gene. The junction had 12 bases not matched to a gene; V was cut back by 4 bases and J by 9 bases. The CDR3 reads CASSGLAGVSFSEQFF. The CDR3 coding sequence is TGTGCCAGCAGTGGGCTAGCGGGAGTTTCATTCAGTGAGCAGTTCTTC.

The CDR3 DNA reads as TGTGCCAGCAGCCCACCTAGCGGGAGGGCCTTTGCCGGGGAGCTGTTTTTT. Translated: CASSPPSGRAFAGELFF. The chain uses TRBV7-9 and TRBJ2-2, with 12 bases identical to TRBD2. The V segment lost 5 bases and the J segment 6 bases; nucleotides outside the gene matches: 10. The CDR3 has 17 amino acids. From germline, CDR1 is SEHNR and CDR2 FQNEAQ (reference sequence).

CDR3 nucleotides: TGTGCCAGCAGCTCCCGGGCAGGGTGGGGGAACACTGAAGCTTTCTTT. This codes for CASSSRAGWGNTEAFF. This rearrangement joins TRBV7-9 to TRBJ1-1; D possibly corresponds to TRBD1 (5 bases). Trimming left V 4 bases short and J 1 base short, with 16 bases between. This CDR3 spans 16 amino acids. CDR1 and CDR2 from the germline V gene are SEHNR and FQNEAQ (reference sequence).

This clone was found once. The J gene is TRBJ2-7, the V gene TRBV7-9; the match to TRBD1 covers 7 bases. The V gene end was trimmed by 1 base and the J gene end by 0 bases; junction bases not matched to a gene: 3. CDR3 length: 15 residues. From germline, CDR1 is SEHNR and CDR2 FQNEAQ (reference sequence). In nucleotides, the CDR3 is TGTGCCAGCAGCTTAGTACAGGGGAGCTCCTACGAGCAGTACTTC. It yields the protein CASSLVQGSSYEQYF.

The chain recombines TRBV7-6 with TRBJ2-2; TRBD1 matches at 9 bases. CDR3 length: 16 amino acids. The germline V gene has CDR1 SGHVS and CDR2 FNYEAQ. The ends lost 3 bases at V and 2 bases at J; junction bases unmatched: 4. The CDR3 region is CASSFGTGTNTGELFF. The CDR3 DNA follows: TGTGCCAGCAGCTTTGGGACAGGGACTAACACCGGGGAGCTGTTTTTT. Based on the CDR3 plus reference TRBV7-6 and TRBJ2-2, the full variable domain is GAGVSQSPRYKVTKRGQDVALRCDPISGHVSLYWYRQALGQGPEFLTYFNYEAQQDKSGLPNDRFSAERPEGSISTLTIQRTEQRDSAMYRCASSFGTGTNTGELFFGEGSRLTVL.

Written as DNA, the CDR3 is TGTGCCAGCGGGCGGGACACTGAAGCTTTCTTT. Translation gives CASGRDTEAFF. The genes are TRBV6-5 and TRBJ1-1, with D hard to call. The CDR3 extends over 11 amino acids. Trimming removed 8 bases at V and 3 bases at J, with 7 bases between. Germline assignment: CDR1 MNHEY and CDR2 SVGAGI.

The chain uses TRBV9 and TRBJ2-7; 9 bases are shared with TRBD2. The germline gives CDR1 SGDLS, CDR2 YYNGEE. The CDR3 spans 15 residues. V gave up 2 bases and J gave up 5 bases; unmatched junction bases: 8. The CDR3 bases are TGTGCCAGCAGCGTGGGTAGCGGGAGCACTAACGAGCAGTACTTC. It translates to CASSVGSGSTNEQYF.

The chain has TRBV27 and TRBJ2-7; TRBD2 agrees at 16 bases. Germline V gene sequence: CDR1 MNHEY, CDR2 SMNVEV (reference sequence). V shed 5 bases and J 4 bases; nucleotides not matched to a gene: 8. The CDR3 consists of 17 residues. CDR3 sequence (DNA): TGTGCCAGCAGTGGGACTAGCGGGAGGGGGGGGAGGTACGAGCAGTACTTC. This codes for CASSGTSGRGGRYEQYF.

This chain links TRBV29-1 with TRBJ2-7; D is possibly TRBD2 (5 bases). Germline V gene lookup returns CDR1 SQVTM and CDR2 ANQGSEA. This CDR3 region has 12 residues. Between the trimmed V and J ends, which lost 6 bases and 3 bases, there was a span of 12 bases. The CDR3 protein is CSVGLAGYEQYF. The DNA for the CDR3 is TGCAGCGTCGGCCTTGCGGGCTACGAGCAGTACTTC.

The chain has TRBV29-1 and TRBJ2-7; D remains unclear. The CDR3 contains 13 residues. Germline assignment: CDR1 SQVTM and CDR2 ANQGSEA. Trimming cost V 3 bases and J 0 bases, with 9 bases left between them. CDR3 nucleotide sequence: TGCAGCGTTGATATCGTCGGCTCCTACGAGCAGTACTTC. Its translation: CSVDIVGSYEQYF.

This chain links TRBV5-6 with TRBJ2-7; D not resolved. CDR1 SGHDT and CDR2 YYEEEE come from the germline V gene. This CDR3 has 14 residues. V was cut by 0 bases and J by 6 bases, with 13 bases left in between. Here the CDR3 reads CASSLGLFPGEQYF. The CDR3 nucleotides read TGTGCCAGCAGCTTGGGACTTTTCCCCGGCGAGCAGTACTTC.